Following are 29 T cell receptor beta chains from one sample sequenced in a study of blood T cell repertoires in COVID-19. Measured with immunoSEQ multiplex PCR; TCRdb has only the in-frame clones, and not every one. Of fewer than 200,000 clones in the sample, approximately 85% were seen once. The material sequenced was peripheral blood. These receptors originate from an elderly woman with acute or convalescent COVID-19.

The chain uses TRBV27 and TRBJ1-1; D not certain. The CDR3 covers 13 residues. The V end lost 5 bases, the J end lost 1 base, and 8 bases lay between the germline ends. The germline CDR1 and CDR2 sequences are MNHEY and SMNVEV (reference sequence). CDR3 DNA: TGTGCCAGCAGTATCAGACAGAACACTGAAGCTTTCTTT. It specifies CASSIRQNTEAFF.

V gene TRBV18 combines with J gene TRBJ2-3; D may be TRBD1 (6 bases). Trimming removed 3 bases from V and 0 bases from J, with 10 bases in between. Germline loops: CDR1 KGHSH, CDR2 LQKENI. There are 15 residues in the CDR3. The CDR3 DNA follows: TGTGCCAGCTCACCGAAACAGGGAAGCACAGATACGCAGTATTTT. Its protein product is CASSPKQGSTDTQYF. The whole variable domain, remainder taken from reference TRBV18 and TRBJ2-3, is NAGVMQNPRHLVRRRGQEARLRCSPMKGHSHVYWYRQLPEEGLKFMVYLQKENIIDESGMPKERFSAEFPKEGPSILRIQQVVRGDSAAYFCASSPKQGSTDTQYFGPGTRLTVL.

The V gene is TRBV7-8, the J gene TRBJ1-3, with D perhaps TRBD1 (6 bases). The V gene lost 1 base and the J gene lost 4 bases, with 11 bases spanning the gap. CDR1 and CDR2 (germline): SGHVS, FQNEAQ. This CDR3 has 15 amino acids. CDR3 nucleotides: TGTGCCAGCAGCTTAGTGGCAGGGGACGGAAACACCATATATTTT. Its protein is CASSLVAGDGNTIYF.

CDR3 coding DNA: TGCGCCAGCAGCCAGGATGAACCGGGACTAGCGGTCACCGGGGAGCTGTTTTTT. Encoded protein: CASSQDEPGLAVTGELFF. The chain has TRBV4-1 and TRBJ2-2, with 11 bases that match TRBD2. CDR1 and CDR2 from the germline V gene are MGHRA and YSYEKL. V shed 3 bases and J 4 bases; nucleotides not matched to a gene: 10. The CDR3 length is 18 residues.

V is TRBV5-5 and J is TRBJ1-2; 9 nucleotides agree with TRBD1. CDR1 is SGHKS and CDR2 is YYEKEE in the germline V gene (reference sequence). This CDR3 is 15 amino acids long. Trimming at V came to 4 bases and at J to 6 bases, leaving 10 bases not matched to a gene. The CDR3 loop reads CASSESGTGIHGYTF. CDR3 DNA sequence: TGTGCCAGCAGCGAATCCGGGACAGGGATTCATGGCTACACCTTC.

As DNA, the CDR3 is TGTGCCACAAGGACCCGGGAGGTGACCTACAATGAGCAGTTCTTC. Protein sequence: CATRTREVTYNEQFF. The J gene is TRBJ2-1, the V gene TRBV6-5, with 7 bases fitting TRBD2. Germline loops: CDR1 MNHEY, CDR2 SVGAGI. This CDR3 has 15 amino acids. The V segment lost 10 bases and the J segment 2 bases; nucleotides outside the gene matches: 11.

This clone was counted a single time. The chain recombines TRBV6-1 with TRBJ2-2, with TRBD1 matching 8 bases. The CDR3 length is 16 residues. The J segment lost 5 bases and the V segment lost 4 bases, leaving 9 bases of the junction unmatched. Per germline, CDR1 MNHNS and CDR2 SASEGT. The CDR3 DNA follows: TGTGCCAGCAGTGCCCGGGCAGGGGGCTGGACCGGGGAGCTGTTTTTT. This translates into CASSARAGGWTGELFF.

This chain joins TRBV6-5 and TRBJ2-7; 7 bases map to TRBD1. The CDR3 sequence is 13 residues long. Germline CDR1 is MNHEY and CDR2 is SVGAGI. Unmatched junction bases numbered 5, after V lost 6 bases and J lost 3 bases. The CDR3 spells CASRRGQIYEQYF. DNA of the CDR3: TGTGCCAGCAGGAGGGGACAGATCTACGAGCAGTACTTC.

The chain is built from TRBV7-9 and TRBJ2-7; D gene uncertain. Trimming took 0 bases from V and 6 from J, leaving 9 bases between them. This CDR3 is 13 amino acids long. Germline V gives CDR1 SEHNR, CDR2 FQNEAQ (reference sequence). CDR3 nucleotide sequence: TGTGCCAGCAGCTTAGCAGGTTCAGGCGAGCAGTACTTC. Its translation is CASSLAGSGEQYF.

The V call is TRBV7-6, the J call TRBJ2-7; D possibly corresponds to TRBD2 (6 bases). The CDR3 has 15 amino acids. V gave up 1 base and J gave up 3 bases, with 13 bases separating them. Germline V gene lookup returns CDR1 SGHVS and CDR2 FNYEAQ. CDR3 protein: CASSLGGGSGYEQYF. The CDR3, as DNA: TGTGCCAGCAGCTTAGGGGGAGGCAGTGGCTACGAGCAGTACTTC.

The genes are TRBV29-1 and TRBJ1-1; 7 bases line up with TRBD1. The J segment lost 1 base and the V segment lost 5 bases, leaving 4 bases of the junction unmatched. Germline CDR1 and CDR2: SQVTM and ANQGSEA. The CDR3 sequence is 13 residues long. The CDR3 reads CSVSTGWNTEAFF. As DNA, the CDR3 is TGCAGCGTTTCGACAGGGTGGAACACTGAAGCTTTCTTT. Together with reference TRBV29-1 and TRBJ1-1, the CDR3 gives the full variable domain: SAVISQKPSRDICQRGTSLTIQCQVDSQVTMMFWYRQQPGQSLTLIATANQGSEATYESGFVIDKFPISRPNLTFSTLTVSNMSPEDSSIYLCSVSTGWNTEAFFGQGTRLTVV.

This chain uses TRBV7-2 with TRBJ2-3; possible D gene TRBD1, 5 bases. V dropped 5 bases and J dropped 2 bases, with 14 bases sitting between them. CDR3 length equals 15 residues. Germline V gives CDR1 SGHTA, CDR2 FQGNSA. The DNA of the CDR3 is TGTGCCAGCAGCCCCCGCAGGGCACACACAGATACGCAGTATTTT. Its protein is CASSPRRAHTDTQYF.

This clone has more than one count but fewer than ten. The V gene is TRBV9, the J gene TRBJ1-5, with 8 bases identical to TRBD1. This CDR3 has 15 residues. V lost 3 bases to trimming and J lost 7 bases; unmatched junction nucleotides: 9. Per the germline V gene, CDR1 is SGDLS and CDR2 is YYNGEE. CDR3 protein: CASSAGQGLSQPQHF. In nucleotides, the CDR3 is TGTGCCAGCAGCGCCGGACAGGGACTGTCGCAGCCCCAGCATTTT. The full variable domain, rest sourced from reference TRBV9 and TRBJ1-5, is DSGVTQTPKHLITATGQRVTLRCSPRSGDLSVYWYQQSLDQGLQFLIQYYNGEERAKGNILERFSAQQFPDLHSELNLSSLELGDSALYFCASSAGQGLSQPQHFGDGTRLSIL.

This clone appeared once. CDR3 sequence: CASRGTSGVHEQYF. CDR3 in DNA: TGTGCCAGCAGAGGGACTAGCGGGGTCCACGAGCAGTACTTC. The V and J genes are TRBV2 and TRBJ2-7; 13 bases are a match to TRBD2. The V gene's germline CDR1 is SNHLY and CDR2 FYNNEI. V lost 6 bases to trimming and J lost 5 bases; unmatched junction nucleotides: 4. This CDR3 is built from 14 residues.

CDR3 DNA: TGCAGCAGCCTGGCGGGGGGCGTAGCTTTCTTT. Translation gives CSSLAGGVAFF. The rearrangement joins TRBV29-1 to TRBJ1-1, with D perhaps TRBD1 (6 bases). Germline V gene data show CDR1 as SQVTM and CDR2 as ANQGSEA. This CDR3 spans 11 amino acids. V was cut by 8 bases and J by 10 bases, with 17 bases left in between.

The chain has TRBV5-1 and TRBJ1-2; tentatively, D is TRBD1 (6 bases). The germline V and J ends were trimmed by 4 bases and 8 bases, with 21 bases remaining between them. This CDR3 spans 15 amino acids. Germline CDR1 reads SGHRS; CDR2 reads YFSETQ. In nucleotides, the CDR3 is TGCGCCAGCAGCCCGCAGGACAGCTCATCGGGGGGCTACACCTTC. This gives the protein CASSPQDSSSGGYTF.

V and J are TRBV5-1 and TRBJ2-2; TRBD2 agrees at 10 bases. Germline values: CDR1 SGHRS, CDR2 YFSETQ. V lost 2 bases to trimming and J lost 6 bases; unmatched junction nucleotides: 7. The CDR3 length is 16 residues. In DNA, the CDR3 is TGCGCCAGCAGCTTCACTAGCGGGACGGTCGCCGGGGAGCTGTTTTTT. Its translation is CASSFTSGTVAGELFF.

In regard to this clone: Other DNA sequences in this specimen translate into the identical CDR3. The CDR3 here is CAWSYSGGNQPQHF. For the CDR3, the DNA is TGTGCCTGGAGTTACAGCGGAGGCAATCAGCCCCAGCATTTT. This rearrangement joins TRBV30 to TRBJ1-5; unclear D gene. The germline CDR1 and CDR2 sequences are GTSNPN and SVGIG (reference sequence). The CDR3 is made up of 14 amino acids. V was trimmed by 2 bases and J by 2 bases, leaving 10 bases between them.

V gene TRBV24-1 combines with J gene TRBJ2-3; 7 bases are shared with TRBD1. The CDR3 runs to 16 residues. CDR1 is KGHDR and CDR2 is SFDVKD in the germline V gene. Losses at the gene ends were 4 bases for V and 0 bases for J; bases not matched to a gene: 6. CDR3 loop: CATSDRSGGSTDTQYF. CDR3 coding DNA: TGTGCCACCAGTGACCGATCAGGGGGTAGCACAGATACGCAGTATTTT.

V is TRBV10-3 and J is TRBJ2-7, with 8 bases aligning to TRBD1. This CDR3 is 12 amino acids long. The ends lost 5 bases at V and 7 bases at J; junction bases unmatched: 4. CDR1 is ENHRY, CDR2 SYGVKD, per germline. CDR3 nucleotide sequence: TGTGCCATCAGTCAGGGGGCGCGTGAGCAGTACTTC. The encoded protein is CAISQGAREQYF.

This chain connects TRBV4-3 to TRBJ2-3; no reliable D call. V was trimmed by 4 bases and J by 0 bases, leaving 8 bases between them. This CDR3 has 14 residues. Germline lookup yields CDR1 LGHNA and CDR2 YSLEER. CDR3 nucleotide sequence: TGCGCCAGCAGCCCCGTCCCGAGCACAGATACGCAGTATTTT. Its translation is CASSPVPSTDTQYF.

The chain couples TRBV27 to TRBJ2-2; maybe TRBD2 (7 bases). Between the trimmed V and J ends, which lost 10 bases and 0 bases, there was a span of 21 bases. Germline V gene lookup returns CDR1 MNHEY and CDR2 SMNVEV (reference sequence). The CDR3 loop spans 17 amino acids. The CDR3 loop reads CAIEGRGGLSNTGELFF. The CDR3 bases are TGTGCCATCGAGGGCCGCGGGGGCCTATCGAACACCGGGGAGCTGTTTTTT.

This chain connects TRBV7-9 to TRBJ2-1; 13 nucleotides line up with TRBD2. The V gene end was trimmed by 6 bases and the J gene end by 5 bases; junction bases not matched to a gene: 4. This CDR3 spans 15 amino acids. Germline V lookup: CDR1 SEHNR, CDR2 FQNEAQ (reference sequence). The CDR3 is CASSRTSGSHNEQFF. CDR3 in DNA: TGTGCCAGCAGTCGGACTAGCGGGAGCCACAATGAGCAGTTCTTC. The variable domain in full, with the rest retrieved from reference TRBV7-9 and TRBJ2-1, is DTGVSQNPRHKITKRGQNVTFRCDPISEHNRLYWYRQTLGQGPEFLTYFQNEAQLEKSRLLSDRFSAERPKGSFSTLEIQRTEQGDSAMYLCASSRTSGSHNEQFFGPGTRLTVL.

V and J are TRBV11-1 and TRBJ1-3, with 8 positions matching TRBD1. The germline V gene has CDR1 SGHAT and CDR2 FQDESV (reference sequence). V lost 5 bases and J lost 7; bases outside the gene matches: 10. The CDR3 covers 15 residues. Here the CDR3 reads CASSPGTGYRNTIYF. For the CDR3, the DNA is TGTGCCAGCAGCCCCGGGACAGGTTATCGGAACACCATATATTTT.

This chain joins TRBV24-1 and TRBJ2-3; 8 bases are shared with TRBD2. The CDR3 has 17 amino acids. Germline V gene data show CDR1 as KGHDR and CDR2 as SFDVKD. The trim removed 3 bases at V and 1 base at J, leaving 8 bases unmatched. DNA for the CDR3: TGTGCCACCAGTGATCAGGTACTAGCGGAGGGCACAGATACGCAGTATTTT. This gives the protein CATSDQVLAEGTDTQYF.

The rearrangement uses TRBV12-1 and TRBJ1-6; TRBD1 is taken as the D call from the table, unchecked against the DNA. TRBV12-1 corresponds to a pseudogene. The CDR3 has 14 residues. CDR3 residues: CASSTQGYNSPLHF. CDR3 nucleotide sequence: TGTGCCAGCAGCACCCAGGGGTACAATTCACCCCTCCACTTT.

The gene calls are TRBV19 and TRBJ2-1; weak D call: TRBD1 (7 bases). Looked up from germline, CDR1 is LNHDA and CDR2 is SQIVND (reference sequence). The CDR3 loop spans 16 amino acids. V was trimmed by 3 bases and J by 5 bases, leaving 17 bases between them. The DNA for the CDR3 is TGTGCCAGTAGTATCCCAGGGGGGCCTTCGGACAATGAGCAGTTCTTC. Translated: CASSIPGGPSDNEQFF.

This clone came up a few times. The chain recombines TRBV6-6 with TRBJ1-5, with D perhaps matching TRBD1 (6 bases). Germline-derived CDR1 and CDR2 are MNHNY and SVGAGI (reference sequence). The CDR3 sequence is 17 residues long. V lost 5 bases, J lost 1 base, and 18 bases lay in between. DNA of the CDR3: TGTGCCAGCAGTCCCTTCCCGGGGGGCTTAAGCAATCAGCCCCAGCATTTT. Translating it yields CASSPFPGGLSNQPQHF.

This clone was picked up a small number of times. The chain links TRBV2 to TRBJ1-1; D unresolved. The germline V and J ends were trimmed by 3 bases and 4 bases, with 9 bases remaining between them. The CDR3 is 13 amino acids. Germline V gene sequence: CDR1 SNHLY, CDR2 FYNNEI. The CDR3 DNA follows: TGTGCCAGCAGTGACCGGGATTTCACTGAAGCTTTCTTT. As protein: CASSDRDFTEAFF. The full variable domain, completed using reference TRBV2 and TRBJ1-1, is EPEVTQTPSHQVTQMGQEVILRCVPISNHLYFYWYRQILGQKVEFLVSFYNNEISEKSEIFDDQFSVERPDGSNFTLKIRSTKLEDSAMYFCASSDRDFTEAFFGQGTRLTVV.